These 20 T cell receptor beta chains share one sample of origin, sequenced in a study of blood T cell repertoires in COVID-19. Method: immunoSEQ multiplex PCR; TCRdb's copy keeps in-frame clones and lacks some. The profile shows roughly 65,000 clones, approximately 79% of them singletons. Sequencing was performed on peripheral blood. The receptors were gathered from a human donor in a cohort sampled during active COVID-19.

The rearrangement links TRBV6-2 or TRBV6-3 to TRBJ2-7, with a possible D match to TRBD1 (5 bases). Germline CDR1 MNHEY, CDR2 SVGEGT. Trimming removed 2 bases from V and 1 base from J, with 9 bases in between. This CDR3 comprises 14 residues. The CDR3 reads CASSYPAGSYEQYF. In DNA, the CDR3 is TGTGCCAGCAGTTACCCCGCAGGGTCCTACGAGCAGTACTTC.

The chain has TRBV6-5 and TRBJ1-6; 7 bases agree with TRBD1. Trimming took 5 bases from V and 8 from J; bases not matched to a gene: 9. Germline CDR1 and CDR2: MNHEY and SVGAGI. There are 15 residues in the CDR3. CDR3 nucleotide sequence: TGTGCCAGCAGTCCTGGACAGGCGCGGGATTCACCCCTCCACTTT. It encodes CASSPGQARDSPLHF.

The gene calls are TRBV6-5 and TRBJ2-2; D call uncertain. The germline gives CDR1 MNHEY, CDR2 SVGAGI. The ends were cut back, 1 base at V and 1 base at J, with 4 bases in the middle. The CDR3 is 14 amino acids. CDR3 sequence reads: CASSYFQNTGELFF. The CDR3 DNA follows: TGTGCCAGCAGTTACTTCCAGAACACCGGGGAGCTGTTTTTT.

The chain uses TRBV3-1 (or the pseudogene TRBV3-2) and TRBJ2-1; a weak D match, TRBD1 (6 bases). CDR3 length: 14 residues. V lost 2 bases, J lost 5 bases, and 10 bases lay in between. Germline-derived CDR1 and CDR2 are LGHDT and YNNKEL (reference sequence). The CDR3 DNA reads as TGTGCCAGCAGCCAAAGCAGGGGAAACAATGAGCAGTTCTTC. Translation gives CASSQSRGNNEQFF.

The gene calls are TRBV19 and TRBJ2-2, with TRBD2 matching 9 bases. CDR1 is LNHDA, CDR2 SQIVND, per germline (reference sequence). This CDR3 comprises 20 residues. Trimming took 3 bases from V and 1 from J; bases not matched to a gene: 15. The CDR3 region is CASSMPFGLAGPMNTGELFF. CDR3 nucleotides: TGTGCCAGTAGTATGCCCTTCGGGCTAGCGGGGCCAATGAACACCGGGGAGCTGTTTTTT.

The chain has TRBV14 and TRBJ2-7; 9 bases line up with TRBD1. The V gene's germline CDR1 is SGHDN and CDR2 FVKESK. CDR3 length: 16 amino acids. The V gene end was trimmed by 1 base and the J gene end by 7 bases; junction bases not matched to a gene: 11. This CDR3 reads CASSQASGQGKGEQYF. The CDR3, as DNA: TGTGCCAGCAGCCAAGCTTCGGGACAGGGAAAAGGGGAGCAGTACTTC.

This clone was recorded only once. The chain carries TRBV7-9 and TRBJ1-5; 11 bases agree with TRBD1. The CDR3 is 15 residues long. Trimming cost V 5 bases and J 6 bases; bases outside gene matches: 6. CDR1 and CDR2 from the germline V gene are SEHNR and FQNEAQ (reference sequence). The CDR3 protein is CASSRTGGPGQPQHF. CDR3 DNA sequence: TGTGCCAGCAGCAGGACAGGGGGCCCTGGTCAGCCCCAGCATTTT. The full variable domain, in which reference TRBV7-9 and TRBJ1-5 provide the parts outside the CDR3, is DTGVSQNPRHKITKRGQNVTFRCDPISEHNRLYWYRQTLGQGPEFLTYFQNEAQLEKSRLLSDRFSAERPKGSFSTLEIQRTEQGDSAMYLCASSRTGGPGQPQHFGDGTRLSIL.

V usage is TRBV7-9 and J usage is TRBJ1-4, with 7 positions matching TRBD1. The CDR3 totals 14 residues. V was pared by 5 bases and J by 4 bases, with 4 bases of the junction left unmatched. Germline V gene data show CDR1 as SEHNR and CDR2 as FQNEAQ (reference sequence). The CDR3 region is CASSQGQLNEKLFF. Written as DNA, the CDR3 is TGTGCCAGCAGCCAGGGACAGCTTAATGAAAAACTGTTTTTT.

The chain joins TRBV7-6 to TRBJ2-5, with a weak D call TRBD1 (5 bases). Trimming took 1 base from V and 6 from J, leaving 21 bases between them. CDR1 is SGHVS, CDR2 FNYEAQ, per germline. CDR3 size: 17 residues. The CDR3 spells CASSLGRQPQNYKTQYF. DNA for the CDR3: TGTGCCAGCAGCTTAGGCCGACAGCCGCAAAATTATAAGACCCAGTACTTC.

The chain combines TRBV9 with TRBJ2-7; 7 nucleotides align to TRBD1. This CDR3 has 16 residues. CDR1 SGDLS and CDR2 YYNGEE come from the germline V gene. V gave up 0 bases and J gave up 2 bases; unmatched junction bases: 8. As DNA, the CDR3 is TGTGCCAGCAGCGTAGGCATAGGGGGCGCCCCCTACGAGCAGTACTTC. Protein product: CASSVGIGGAPYEQYF.

This clone was recorded a few times. The CDR3 sequence: CASSLDREPTGELFF. The CDR3 nucleotides are TGTGCCAGCAGCTTAGACCGGGAGCCCACCGGGGAGCTGTTTTTT. V usage is TRBV7-2 and J usage is TRBJ2-2, with D perhaps matching TRBD2 (6 bases). V shed 1 base and J shed 4 bases, with 10 bases lying between them. CDR1 SGHTA and CDR2 FQGNSA come from the germline V gene. The CDR3 covers 15 residues.

The chain is built from TRBV6-5 and TRBJ2-4; D is perhaps TRBD2 (6 bases). Germline V gives CDR1 MNHEY, CDR2 SVGAGI. Trimming stripped 6 bases from V and 2 bases from J, with 14 bases between. The CDR3 runs 15 residues. In DNA form, the CDR3 reads TGTGCCAGCAGGGGGTCGGAGGGCTCCAAAAACATTCAGTACTTC. Translation gives CASRGSEGSKNIQYF.

The chain carries TRBV4-1 and TRBJ2-1; 10 nucleotides align to TRBD2. V gave up 2 bases and J gave up 7 bases; unmatched junction bases: 8. CDR3 length: 16 residues. CDR1 and CDR2 from the germline V gene are MGHRA and YSYEKL. The CDR3 DNA follows: TGCGCCAGCAGCCAACCAACATCTAGCGGGGGTAATGAGCAGTTCTTC. Translation gives CASSQPTSSGGNEQFF.

This chain uses TRBV27 with TRBJ2-2; 13 bases are a match to TRBD2. This CDR3 has 21 residues. Germline CDR1 and CDR2: MNHEY and SMNVEV (reference sequence). The trim removed 5 bases at V and 0 bases at J, leaving 15 bases unmatched. As DNA, the CDR3 is TGTGCCAGCAGTCCTCGGACTAGCGGGAGTTTCAGGGAGGCGAACACCGGGGAGCTGTTTTTT. As protein: CASSPRTSGSFREANTGELFF.

The chain has TRBV6-2 or TRBV6-3 and TRBJ1-5; a possible D gene is TRBD1 (6 bases). V gave up 5 bases and J gave up 6 bases, with 17 bases separating them. This CDR3 has 15 amino acids. Germline-derived CDR1 and CDR2 are MNHEY and SVGEGT. CDR3 in amino acids: CASSPGTKLSQPQHF. The DNA for the CDR3 is TGTGCCAGCAGTCCGGGGACAAAGCTTAGTCAGCCCCAGCATTTT.

The chain has TRBV3-1 (or the pseudogene TRBV3-2) and TRBJ1-1, with 7 positions matching TRBD1. The CDR3 has 13 amino acids. Germline V lookup: CDR1 LGHDT, CDR2 YNNKEL (reference sequence). J was trimmed by 2 bases and V by 7 bases; bases with no gene match: 4. This CDR3 is CASNRDSNTEAFF. The CDR3, as DNA: TGTGCCAGCAACCGGGACAGCAACACTGAAGCTTTCTTT.

The chain combines TRBV5-1 with TRBJ1-1, with no clear D. The CDR3 runs to 15 residues. CDR1 SGHRS and CDR2 YFSETQ come from the germline V gene. V was pared by 0 bases and J by 4 bases, with 13 bases between. In DNA, the CDR3 is TGCGCCAGCAGCTTGGTGATGCCGGAGAGCACTGAAGCTTTCTTT. As protein: CASSLVMPESTEAFF.

The rearrangement uses TRBV28 and TRBJ2-1; the match to TRBD2 covers 8 bases. After removal of 5 bases from V and 4 bases from J, the junction contained 10 bases not matched to a gene. This CDR3 is built from 16 residues. Germline values: CDR1 MDHEN, CDR2 SYDVKM. CDR3 loop: CASSSSGRRGYNEQFF. The CDR3 DNA reads TGTGCCAGCAGTAGCAGCGGGAGACGGGGATACAATGAGCAGTTCTTC.

V gene TRBV3-1 (or the pseudogene TRBV3-2) combines with J gene TRBJ2-1; 7 bases align to TRBD1. Germline CDR1 LGHDT, CDR2 YNNKEL (reference sequence). V lost 1 base and J lost 6; bases outside the gene matches: 6. CDR3 length: 15 amino acids. This CDR3 reads CASSQGQGEFNEQFF. The CDR3 DNA reads TGTGCCAGCAGCCAAGGGCAGGGGGAGTTCAATGAGCAGTTCTTC.

The V call is TRBV24-1, the J call TRBJ1-5; 9 bases are a match to TRBD1. The CDR3 is 16 amino acids. Germline-derived CDR1 and CDR2 are KGHDR and SFDVKD. V was pared by 4 bases and J by 3 bases, with 6 bases of the junction left unmatched. CDR3 nucleotides: TGTGCCACCAGTGAACCTGACAGGGGGAACAATCAGCCCCAGCATTTT. It translates to CATSEPDRGNNQPQHF.